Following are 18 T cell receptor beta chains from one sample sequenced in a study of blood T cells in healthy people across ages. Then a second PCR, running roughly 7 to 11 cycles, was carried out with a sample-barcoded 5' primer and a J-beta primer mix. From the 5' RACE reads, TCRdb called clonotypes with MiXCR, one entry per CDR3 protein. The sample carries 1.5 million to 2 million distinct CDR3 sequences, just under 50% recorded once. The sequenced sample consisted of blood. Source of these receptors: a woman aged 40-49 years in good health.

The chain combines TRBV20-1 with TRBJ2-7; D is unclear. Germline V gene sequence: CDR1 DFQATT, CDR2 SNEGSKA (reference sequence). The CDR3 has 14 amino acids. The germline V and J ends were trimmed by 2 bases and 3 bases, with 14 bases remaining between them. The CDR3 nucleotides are TGCAGTGCTAGAAGTTGGCAAGGTGTCTACGAGCAGTACTTC. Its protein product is CSARSWQGVYEQYF.

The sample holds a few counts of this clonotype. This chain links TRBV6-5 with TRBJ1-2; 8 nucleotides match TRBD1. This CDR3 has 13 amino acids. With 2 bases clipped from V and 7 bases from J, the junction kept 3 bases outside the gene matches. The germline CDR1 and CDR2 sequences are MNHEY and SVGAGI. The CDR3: CASSYRRGLGYTF. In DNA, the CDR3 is TGTGCCAGCAGTTACCGCAGGGGGCTTGGCTACACCTTC.

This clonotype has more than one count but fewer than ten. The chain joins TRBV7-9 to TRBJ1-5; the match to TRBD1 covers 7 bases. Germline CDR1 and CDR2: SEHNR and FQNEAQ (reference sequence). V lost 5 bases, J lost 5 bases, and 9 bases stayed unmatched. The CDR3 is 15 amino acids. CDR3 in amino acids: CASSPQGVGDQPQHF. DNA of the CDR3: TGTGCCAGCAGCCCTCAGGGGGTTGGGGATCAGCCCCAGCATTTT.

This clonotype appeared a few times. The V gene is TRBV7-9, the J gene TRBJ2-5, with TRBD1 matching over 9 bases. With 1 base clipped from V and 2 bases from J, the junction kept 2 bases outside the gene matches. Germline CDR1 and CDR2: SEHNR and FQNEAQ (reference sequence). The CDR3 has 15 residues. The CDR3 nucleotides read TGTGCCAGCAGCTTAGGGACAGGGGAGCAAGAGACCCAGTACTTC. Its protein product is CASSLGTGEQETQYF.

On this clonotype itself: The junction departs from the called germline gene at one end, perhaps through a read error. In DNA, the CDR3 is TGTGCCGCCAGCAGGTTAGGCGGGGGGGCAGAAGAGCAGTTCTTC. Amino acids: CAASRLGGGAEEQFF. The chain employs TRBV15 and TRBJ2-1; 9 nucleotides line up with TRBD2. The CDR3 is 15 residues long. From germline, CDR1 is LNHNV and CDR2 YYDKDF (reference sequence).

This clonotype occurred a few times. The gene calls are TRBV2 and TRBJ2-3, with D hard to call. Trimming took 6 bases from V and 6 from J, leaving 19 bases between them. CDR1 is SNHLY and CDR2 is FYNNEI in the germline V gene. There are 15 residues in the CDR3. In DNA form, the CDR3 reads TGTGCCAGCAGGTCCTGGGCTACTGGGGTGGATACGCAGTATTTT. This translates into CASRSWATGVDTQYF.

CDR3 amino acids: CASSLGMGPSGANVLTF. The CDR3, as DNA: TGTGCCAGCAGTTTAGGGATGGGACCCTCTGGGGCCAACGTCCTGACTTTC. The chain employs TRBV27 and TRBJ2-6, with D perhaps TRBD1 or TRBD2 (5 bases each). V lost 2 bases and J lost 0, with 11 bases in between. This CDR3 has 17 residues. Germline V gene sequence: CDR1 MNHEY, CDR2 SMNVEV (reference sequence).

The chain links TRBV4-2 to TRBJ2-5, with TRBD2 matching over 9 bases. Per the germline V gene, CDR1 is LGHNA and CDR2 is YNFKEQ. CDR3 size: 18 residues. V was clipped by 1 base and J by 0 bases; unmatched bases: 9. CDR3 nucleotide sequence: TGTGCCAGCAGCCAAGGGTCGGGGCGGGGGGGCAACCAAGAGACCCAGTACTTC. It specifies CASSQGSGRGGNQETQYF.

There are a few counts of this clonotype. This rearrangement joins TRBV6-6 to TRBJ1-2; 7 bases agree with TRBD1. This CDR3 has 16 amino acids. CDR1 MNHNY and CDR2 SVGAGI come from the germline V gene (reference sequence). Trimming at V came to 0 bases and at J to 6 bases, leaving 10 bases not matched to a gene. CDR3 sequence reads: CASSYSNRGTDDGYTF. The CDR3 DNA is TGTGCCAGCAGTTACTCGAACCGAGGGACAGACGATGGCTACACCTTC.

CDR3 loop: CSAKSGTGVYEQYF. As DNA, the CDR3 is TGCAGTGCTAAATCCGGGACAGGGGTCTACGAGCAGTACTTC. The chain recombines TRBV20-1 with TRBJ2-7, with 10 bases aligning to TRBD1. Unmatched junction bases numbered 6, after V lost 4 bases and J lost 3 bases. This CDR3 has 14 residues. Germline values: CDR1 DFQATT, CDR2 SNEGSKA (reference sequence).

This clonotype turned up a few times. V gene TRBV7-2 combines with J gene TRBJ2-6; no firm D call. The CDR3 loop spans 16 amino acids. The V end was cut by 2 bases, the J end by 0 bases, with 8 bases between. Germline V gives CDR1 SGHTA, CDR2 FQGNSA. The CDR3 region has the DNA TGTGCCAGCAGCTTAAGACACAGCTCTGGGGCCAACGTCCTGACTTTC. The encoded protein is CASSLRHSSGANVLTF. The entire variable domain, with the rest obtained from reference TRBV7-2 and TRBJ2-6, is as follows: GAGVSQSPSNKVTEKGKDVELRCDPISGHTALYWYRQSLGQGLEFLIYFQGNSAPDKSGLPSDRFSAERTGGSVSTLTIQRTQQEDSAVYLCASSLRHSSGANVLTFGAGSRLTVL.

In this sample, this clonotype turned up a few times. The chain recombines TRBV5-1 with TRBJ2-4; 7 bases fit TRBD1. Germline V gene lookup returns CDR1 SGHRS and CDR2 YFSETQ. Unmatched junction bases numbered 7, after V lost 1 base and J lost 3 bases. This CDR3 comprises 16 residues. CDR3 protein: CASSLPGGLGKNIQYF. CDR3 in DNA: TGCGCCAGCAGCTTGCCAGGGGGTCTGGGCAAAAACATTCAGTACTTC.

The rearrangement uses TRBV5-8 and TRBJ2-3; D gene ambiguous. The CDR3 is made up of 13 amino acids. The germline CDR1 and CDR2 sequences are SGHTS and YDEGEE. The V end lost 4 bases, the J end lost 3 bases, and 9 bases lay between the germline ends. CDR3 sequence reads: CASSPEVTDTQYF. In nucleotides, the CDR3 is TGTGCCAGCAGCCCGGAAGTGACAGATACGCAGTATTTT.

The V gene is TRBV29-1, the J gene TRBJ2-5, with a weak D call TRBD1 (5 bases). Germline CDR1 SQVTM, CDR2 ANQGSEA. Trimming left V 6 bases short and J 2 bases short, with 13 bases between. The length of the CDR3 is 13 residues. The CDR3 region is CSVQGDWQETQYF. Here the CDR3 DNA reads TGCAGCGTCCAGGGCGATTGGCAAGAGACCCAGTACTTC.

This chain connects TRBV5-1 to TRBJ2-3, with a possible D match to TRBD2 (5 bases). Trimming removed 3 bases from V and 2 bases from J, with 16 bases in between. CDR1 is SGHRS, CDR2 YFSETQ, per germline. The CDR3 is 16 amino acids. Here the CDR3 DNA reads TGCGCCAGCAGCTCCAGGACGGGATTGGACACAGATACGCAGTATTTT. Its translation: CASSSRTGLDTDTQYF.

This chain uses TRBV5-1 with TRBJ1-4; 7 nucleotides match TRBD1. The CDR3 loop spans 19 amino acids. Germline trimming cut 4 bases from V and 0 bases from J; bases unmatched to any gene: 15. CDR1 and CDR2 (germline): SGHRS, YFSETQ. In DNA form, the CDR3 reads TGCGCCAGCAGCCGTGGTAGAAGGGACAGAAGTGCAACTAATGAAAAACTGTTTTTT. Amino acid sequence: CASSRGRRDRSATNEKLFF.

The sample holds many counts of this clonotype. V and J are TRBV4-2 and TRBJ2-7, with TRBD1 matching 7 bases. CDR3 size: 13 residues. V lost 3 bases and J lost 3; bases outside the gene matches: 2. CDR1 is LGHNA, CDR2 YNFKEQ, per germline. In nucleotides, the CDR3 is TGTGCCAGCAGCCAGGGACAGTTCTACGAGCAGTACTTC. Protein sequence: CASSQGQFYEQYF.

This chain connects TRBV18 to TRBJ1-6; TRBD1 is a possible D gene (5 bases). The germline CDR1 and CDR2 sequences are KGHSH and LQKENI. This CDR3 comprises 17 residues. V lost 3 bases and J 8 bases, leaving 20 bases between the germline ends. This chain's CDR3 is CASSPNYRTSRDSPLHF. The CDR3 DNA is TGTGCCAGCTCACCTAACTACAGGACCTCTCGGGATTCACCCCTCCACTTT.